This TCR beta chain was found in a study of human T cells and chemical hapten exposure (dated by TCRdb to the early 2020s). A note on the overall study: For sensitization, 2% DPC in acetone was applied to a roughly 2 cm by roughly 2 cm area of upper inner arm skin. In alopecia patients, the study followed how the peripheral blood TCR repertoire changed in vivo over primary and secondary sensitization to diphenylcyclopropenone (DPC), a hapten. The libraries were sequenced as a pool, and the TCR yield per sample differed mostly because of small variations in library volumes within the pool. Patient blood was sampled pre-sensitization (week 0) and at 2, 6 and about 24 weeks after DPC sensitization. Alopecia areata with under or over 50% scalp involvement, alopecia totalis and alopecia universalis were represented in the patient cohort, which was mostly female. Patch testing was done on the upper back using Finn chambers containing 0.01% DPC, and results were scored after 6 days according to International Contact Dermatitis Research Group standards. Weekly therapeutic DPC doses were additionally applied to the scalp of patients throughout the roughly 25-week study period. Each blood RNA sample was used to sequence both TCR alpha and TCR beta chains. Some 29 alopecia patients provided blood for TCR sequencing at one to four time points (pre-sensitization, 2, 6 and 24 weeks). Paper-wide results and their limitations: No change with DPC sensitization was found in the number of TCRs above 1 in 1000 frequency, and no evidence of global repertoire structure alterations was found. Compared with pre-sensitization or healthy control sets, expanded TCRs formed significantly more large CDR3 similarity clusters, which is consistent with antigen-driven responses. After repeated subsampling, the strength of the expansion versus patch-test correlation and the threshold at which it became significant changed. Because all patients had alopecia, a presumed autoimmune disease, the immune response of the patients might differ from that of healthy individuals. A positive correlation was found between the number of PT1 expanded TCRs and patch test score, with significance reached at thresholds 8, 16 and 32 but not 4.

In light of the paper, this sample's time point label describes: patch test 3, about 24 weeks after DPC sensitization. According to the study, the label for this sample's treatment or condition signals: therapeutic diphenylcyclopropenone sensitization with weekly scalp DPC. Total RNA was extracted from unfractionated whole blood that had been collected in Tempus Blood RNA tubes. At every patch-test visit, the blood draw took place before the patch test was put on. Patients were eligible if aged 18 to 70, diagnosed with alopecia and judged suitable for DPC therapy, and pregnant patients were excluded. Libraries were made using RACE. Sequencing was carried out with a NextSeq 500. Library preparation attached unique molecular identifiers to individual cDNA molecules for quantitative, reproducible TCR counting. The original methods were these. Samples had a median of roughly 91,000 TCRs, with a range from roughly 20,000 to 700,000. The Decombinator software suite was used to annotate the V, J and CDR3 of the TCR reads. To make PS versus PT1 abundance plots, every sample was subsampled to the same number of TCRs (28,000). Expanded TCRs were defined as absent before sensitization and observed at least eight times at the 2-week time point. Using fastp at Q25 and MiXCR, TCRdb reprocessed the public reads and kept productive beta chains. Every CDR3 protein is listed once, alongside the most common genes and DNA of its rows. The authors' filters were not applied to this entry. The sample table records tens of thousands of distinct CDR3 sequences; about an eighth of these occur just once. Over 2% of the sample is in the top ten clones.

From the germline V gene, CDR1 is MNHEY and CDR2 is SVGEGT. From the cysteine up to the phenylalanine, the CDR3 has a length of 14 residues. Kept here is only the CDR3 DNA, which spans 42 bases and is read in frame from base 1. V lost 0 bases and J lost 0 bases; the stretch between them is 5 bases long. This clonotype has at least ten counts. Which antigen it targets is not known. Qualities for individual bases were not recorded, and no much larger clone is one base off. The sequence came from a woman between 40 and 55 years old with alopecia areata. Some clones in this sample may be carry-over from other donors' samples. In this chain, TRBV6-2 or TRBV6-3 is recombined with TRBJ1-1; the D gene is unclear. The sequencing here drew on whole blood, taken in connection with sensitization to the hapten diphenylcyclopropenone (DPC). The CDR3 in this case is CASSYSAMNTEAFF. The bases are TGTGCCAGCAGTTACTCGGCCATGAACACTGAAGCTTTCTTT.